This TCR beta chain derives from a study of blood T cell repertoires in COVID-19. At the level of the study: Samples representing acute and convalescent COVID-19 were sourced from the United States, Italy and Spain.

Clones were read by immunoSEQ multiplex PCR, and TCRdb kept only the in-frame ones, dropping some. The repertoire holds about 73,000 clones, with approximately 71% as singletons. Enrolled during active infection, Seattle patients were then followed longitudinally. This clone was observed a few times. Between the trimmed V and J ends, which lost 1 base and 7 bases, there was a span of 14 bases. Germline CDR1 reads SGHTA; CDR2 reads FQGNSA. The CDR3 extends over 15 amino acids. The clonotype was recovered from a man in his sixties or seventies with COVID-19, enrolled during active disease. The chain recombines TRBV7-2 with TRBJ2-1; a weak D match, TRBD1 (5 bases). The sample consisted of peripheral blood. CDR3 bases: TGTGCCAGCAGCTTAGACAGGATAATCCGGAATGAGCAGTTCTTC. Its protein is CASSLDRIIRNEQFF.